What follows describes a single T cell receptor (beta chain). The clone's antigen remains unknown. No base quality values were provided; no much bigger clone lies one nucleotide off. This sample stems from a study of blood T cell repertoires in COVID-19 (TCRdb year 2020). Context from the whole study: Samples covering the acute and convalescent phases of COVID-19 were provided by collaborators in the United States, Italy and Spain. The repertoires were released in a freely available public database meant as a resource for research on the immune response to SARS-CoV-2. Where HLA class I and class II types were available, the types were taken from metadata supplied by the sample provider, not from assay-based typing. Sample metadata almost always included a de-identified subject ID, COVID-19 status, age in years and sex. The prospective study material was composed of cDNA or gDNA derived from T cells, B-cell-depleted T cells, or PBMCs. Samples came from the ongoing ImmuneRACE study (first 160 participants) plus 1,254 subjects from 6 global collaborators. The dataset comprised deeply sampled blood TCRbeta repertoires from subjects exposed to, actively infected with, or recovered from COVID-19. Overall study results and their limits: How much clinical and demographic metadata was included differed by source and by participant, and the metadata was provided uncurated.

The V and J ends are trimmed by 8 bases and 3 bases, leaving 13 bases between them. CDR1 and CDR2 were assigned from the germline V gene (reference sequence) as LNHDA and SQIVND. Spanning cysteine to phenylalanine, the CDR3 consists of 13 amino acids. Only CDR3 DNA remains: 39 bases, in frame from the first base. Samples from volunteer blood donors who had recovered from COVID-19 were contributed by a second Seattle source. Whole blood was collected in K2EDTA tubes by collaborating institutions according to the institutions' own protocols. For TCRbeta analysis, collaborators shipped samples in one of three forms: frozen whole blood, isolated PBMCs, or DNA extracted from either of those sample types. TCRbeta CDR3 regions were amplified from genomic DNA by means of the immunoSEQ Assay, a bias-controlled multiplex PCR. The study's own analysis went as follows. The number of nucleated cells in each sample was estimated from the amplification of reference gene primers within the assay. To quantify the absolute abundance of each unique TCRbeta CDR3 rearrangement, sequence reads were collapsed and filtered. Productive Simpson clonality was computed per sample as the square root of Simpson's diversity index over productive rearrangements. In its TCRdb copy, this immuneACCESS table keeps in-frame sequences only and misses some clones. Where compared with another copy, unresolved V genes explain less than half of these, and the others have no known cause. That table furnishes V, J and clone size, whereas the DNA furnished D and trimming. In all, the sample holds 170,000 or so clones, and roughly 89% of those were seen once. 0.8% to 1% of the sample is taken by the ten largest.

The chain is assembled from TRBV19 and TRBJ1-1; no D gene is confidently identified. The sequenced material came from peripheral blood. The TCR was taken from a woman between 18 and 29 years old who had recovered from COVID-19. DNA sequence: TGTGCCAGTTGTCACGGGTCTTACACTGAAGCTTTCTTT. Its protein reads: CASCHGSYTEAFF.